Listed below are T cell receptor beta chains from one sample, sequenced in a study of EBV T-cell therapy then PD-1 blockade in nasopharyngeal carcinoma. Their antigens remain unidentified. Here immunoSEQ multiplex PCR was the method, and the copy in TCRdb shows in-frame clones only, minus some. This sample has 20,000 or so clones, with more than 70% found just once. Sequencing used CD8+ T cells from blood, obtained between days 30 and 35 from a patient whose treatment included autologous EBV-specific T cells and nivolumab. Every receptor here comes from a man aged 40-49 years with nasopharyngeal carcinoma. CDR3s include the opening cysteine and the closing phenylalanine or tryptophan. A D gene is named only where the DNA matches it firmly. Clone size is shown for a subset of rows, as once, few, many or a class of expanded clone.

v_call: TRBV5-4
j_call: TRBJ2-3
d_call: TRBD2
clone_size: NA
cdr3_nt: TGTGCCAGCAGCTTGGTGGGACTAGCGGGGGCCCGATTGTATTTT
cdr3_aa: CASSLVGLAGARLYF

v_call: TRBV2
j_call: TRBJ2-7
d_call: NA
clone_size: once
cdr3_nt: TGTGCCAGCAGTGAAAAAGGCACAGTACGTGAGCAGTACTTC
cdr3_aa: CASSEKGTVREQYF

v_call: TRBV2
j_call: TRBJ2-2
d_call: NA
clone_size: once
cdr3_nt: TGTGCCAGCAGCGACCTAGCTCTCGGGGAGCTGTTTTTT
cdr3_aa: CASSDLALGELFF

v_call: TRBV2
j_call: TRBJ2-1
d_call: NA
clone_size: NA
cdr3_nt: TGTGCCAGCAGGGCATCCTACAATGAGCAGTTCTTC
cdr3_aa: CASRASYNEQFF

v_call: TRBV9
j_call: TRBJ2-2
d_call: TRBD1
clone_size: NA
cdr3_nt: TGTGCCAGCAGCGCCCGGACAGGGATGGACACCGGGGAGCTGTTTTTT
cdr3_aa: CASSARTGMDTGELFF

v_call: TRBV20-1
j_call: TRBJ2-1
d_call: NA
clone_size: NA
cdr3_nt: TGCAGTGCTTCGGACAATGAGCAGTTCTTC
cdr3_aa: CSASDNEQFF

v_call: TRBV27
j_call: TRBJ2-3
d_call: NA
clone_size: NA
cdr3_nt: TGTGCCAGCAGTTTGGAGAGGGGCCGGGGAACAGATACGCAGTATTTT
cdr3_aa: CASSLERGRGTDTQYF

v_call: TRBV6-4
j_call: TRBJ2-1
d_call: TRBD2
clone_size: NA
cdr3_nt: TGTGCCAGCAGTGACTCGCCGGGGGGGAGTGAGCAGTTCTTC
cdr3_aa: CASSDSPGGSEQFF

v_call: TRBV5-5
j_call: TRBJ1-6
d_call: NA
clone_size: few
cdr3_nt: TGTGCCAGCAGCTTGGGCCAAGGGCCCCATTCACCCCTCCACTTT
cdr3_aa: CASSLGQGPHSPLHF

v_call: TRBV13
j_call: TRBJ2-1
d_call: TRBD2
clone_size: NA
cdr3_nt: TGTGCCAGCAGCCCCCGCGGGGGGTCCTACAATGAGCAGTTCTTC
cdr3_aa: CASSPRGGSYNEQFF

v_call: TRBV4-1
j_call: TRBJ2-5
d_call: NA
clone_size: once
cdr3_nt: TGCGCCAGCAGCCAAGAGCCCCAGGGGCCTGACCAAGAGACCCAGTACTTC
cdr3_aa: CASSQEPQGPDQETQYF

v_call: TRBV9
j_call: TRBJ1-2
d_call: NA
clone_size: NA
cdr3_nt: TGTGCCAGCAGCGTAGCCCCCTCGAGGGCTAACTATGGCTACACCTTC
cdr3_aa: CASSVAPSRANYGYTF

v_call: TRBV10-3
j_call: TRBJ1-5
d_call: TRBD1
clone_size: NA
cdr3_nt: TGTGCCATCAGTTTACAGGGGAATCAGCCCCAGCATTTT
cdr3_aa: CAISLQGNQPQHF

v_call: TRBV16
j_call: TRBJ2-1
d_call: TRBD1
clone_size: NA
cdr3_nt: TGTGCCAGCAGCCAGCCGGACAGGGGAAACGGTGAGCAGTTCTTC
cdr3_aa: CASSQPDRGNGEQFF

v_call: TRBV7-8
j_call: TRBJ2-4
d_call: NA
clone_size: NA
cdr3_nt: TGTGCCAGCAGCCCGTACGGCCTAATTCAGTACTTC
cdr3_aa: CASSPYGLIQYF

v_call: TRBV5-6
j_call: TRBJ2-3
d_call: TRBD1
clone_size: NA
cdr3_nt: TGTGCCAGCAGCTCCCCCGGGACAGGGGTCCAAGATACGCAGTATTTT
cdr3_aa: CASSSPGTGVQDTQYF

v_call: TRBV6-2/TRBV6-3
j_call: TRBJ2-3
d_call: TRBD2
clone_size: NA
cdr3_nt: TGTGCCAGCAGTTACGGACGGGCTAGCGGGGGCCAGTATTTT
cdr3_aa: CASSYGRASGGQYF

v_call: TRBV4-3
j_call: TRBJ2-3
d_call: TRBD2
clone_size: NA
cdr3_nt: TGCGCCAGCAGCCAAGTAGCTAGCGGGGGGGCCGATACGCAGTATTTT
cdr3_aa: CASSQVASGGADTQYF

v_call: TRBV7-4
j_call: TRBJ1-1
d_call: NA
clone_size: NA
cdr3_nt: TGTGCCAGCAGCTTAATTCCGACAGAGCCGAACACTGAAGCTTTCTTT
cdr3_aa: CASSLIPTEPNTEAFF

v_call: TRBV28
j_call: TRBJ1-1
d_call: TRBD1
clone_size: NA
cdr3_nt: TGTGCCAGCAGCGACGCAGGGGGCCTCACTGAAGCTTTCTTT
cdr3_aa: CASSDAGGLTEAFF